This T cell receptor (beta chain) stems from a study of cytomegalovirus exposure and HLA in healthy donors. Background on the study: The approximately 110 validation repertoires used a platform that matched the one used for the roughly 650 first-cohort repertoires, as a later analysis reported.

The study, taken as a whole, reports: Most observed TCR sequences were rare, whereas some public TCRs were detected in many donors. Confirmation was obtained in vitro that a few CMV-associated chains are specific for CMV antigens. Researchers counted about 150 TCR beta chains as cytomegalovirus-associated.

The J segment lost 7 bases and the V segment lost 4 bases, leaving 12 bases of the junction unmatched. From germline, CDR1 is SGHAT and CDR2 FQNNGV. The CDR3 totals 17 residues. Repertoires were generated with immunoSEQ multiplex PCR, while TCRdb's copy carries only in-frame clones and drops some. Of 130,000 to 150,000 clones in the sample, roughly 89% were seen once. With regard to this clone: Its antigen remains unknown.

The TCR originated in a woman between 18 and 29 years old in good health and CMV-seropositive. Sample: PBMCs. The V gene is TRBV11-2, the J gene TRBJ1-6; 8 bases are shared with TRBD1. CDR3 amino acids: CASSSWGRTGRNSPLHF. The CDR3 DNA sequence: TGTGCCAGCAGCTCCTGGGGTCGGACAGGGCGAAATTCACCCCTCCACTTT.